The 23 T cell receptor beta chains below were found in one sample sequenced in a study of cytomegalovirus exposure and HLA in healthy donors. The PCR ran on 60 Vbeta and 13 Jbeta primers. The protocol was immunoSEQ multiplex PCR, while the TCRdb copy is restricted to in-frame clones and leaves out a portion. The sample has over 150,000 clones; 82% are singletons. Sequencing was carried out using PBMCs. Receptor source: a woman in her forties or fifties in good health and CMV-seropositive.

This chain connects TRBV27 to TRBJ2-1; TRBD2 agrees at 10 bases. The CDR3 is made up of 18 amino acids. The germline V gene has CDR1 MNHEY and CDR2 SMNVEV (reference sequence). The J segment lost 4 bases and the V segment lost 5 bases, leaving 14 bases of the junction unmatched. CDR3 nucleotide sequence: TGTGCCAGCAGTCCGAGGAAGCGGGGGGGGGAGATATACAATGAGCAGTTCTTC. Translation: CASSPRKRGGEIYNEQFF.

The chain links TRBV29-1 to TRBJ2-3; D call uncertain. Germline CDR1 SQVTM, CDR2 ANQGSEA. The CDR3 has 16 amino acids. V lost 2 bases and J lost 0, with 15 bases in between. DNA of the CDR3: TGCAGCGTTGAATGGGCCGCAACCCCTAGCACAGATACGCAGTATTTT. The encoded protein is CSVEWAATPSTDTQYF.

The chain combines TRBV5-1 with TRBJ2-1, with D uncertain. CDR3 length equals 15 residues. Trimming stripped 1 base from V and 7 bases from J, with 15 bases between. Germline V CDR1 and CDR2: SGHRS, YFSETQ. The CDR3: CASSLSNRAGNEQFF. The CDR3 nucleotides read TGCGCCAGCAGCTTGTCGAACAGAGCCGGTAATGAGCAGTTCTTC.

The CDR3 DNA sequence: TGTGCCAGCAGCTTAACAAAAGGGGGTTCCGGGGCCAACGTCCTGACTTTC. Its translation: CASSLTKGGSGANVLTF. This chain connects TRBV28 to TRBJ2-6; possibly TRBD1 for D (6 bases). Germline assignment: CDR1 MDHEN and CDR2 SYDVKM. CDR3 length: 17 amino acids. V was cut by 6 bases and J by 4 bases, with 19 bases left in between. The full variable domain, rest sourced from reference TRBV28 and TRBJ2-6, is DVKVTQSSRYLVKRTGEKVFLECVQDMDHENMFWYRQDPGLGLRLIYFSYDVKMKEKGDIPEGYSVSREKKERFSLILESASTNQTSMYLCASSLTKGGSGANVLTFGAGSRLTVL.

This clone was picked up one time. The genes are TRBV5-1 and TRBJ1-2; 7 bases are a match to TRBD1. The CDR3 runs 15 residues. From germline, CDR1 is SGHRS and CDR2 YFSETQ. V dropped 0 bases and J dropped 2; count of bases not matched to a gene: 4. CDR3 sequence reads: CASSLVAGGNYGYTF. The CDR3 coding sequence is TGCGCCAGCAGCTTGGTTGCAGGGGGAAACTATGGCTACACCTTC.

The chain couples TRBV5-4 to TRBJ2-1, with 11 bases aligning to TRBD2. The CDR3 extends over 17 amino acids. CDR1 is SGHNT, CDR2 YYREEE, per germline (reference sequence). J gave up 9 bases and V 4 bases, and 15 bases lay outside the gene matches. CDR3 loop: CASSPVDRLAGGSEQFF. CDR3 nucleotides: TGTGCCAGCAGCCCCGTGGACCGGTTAGCGGGAGGGTCTGAGCAGTTCTTC.

V is TRBV5-1 and J is TRBJ1-2; 8 nucleotides match TRBD1. The V segment lost 4 bases and the J segment 1 base; nucleotides outside the gene matches: 3. CDR3 length: 14 amino acids. Germline loops: CDR1 SGHRS, CDR2 YFSETQ. The CDR3 here is CASSLDRGNYGYTF. CDR3 DNA: TGCGCCAGCAGCCTTGACAGGGGTAACTATGGCTACACCTTC.

The chain carries TRBV10-1 and TRBJ1-2, with TRBD1 identical over 8 bases. CDR1 and CDR2 from the germline V gene are WNHNN and SYGVQD (reference sequence). V was pared by 5 bases and J by 4 bases, with 3 bases of the junction left unmatched. The CDR3 length is 13 residues. The CDR3 loop reads CASSLGQGYGYTF. The CDR3 DNA reads as TGCGCCAGCAGTCTCGGACAGGGCTATGGCTACACCTTC.

CDR3 nucleotides: TGTGCCAGCTCATCAAACACAGGGGTCACTGAAGCTTTCTTT. Translation: CASSSNTGVTEAFF. The chain has TRBV18 and TRBJ1-1, with 7 bases aligning to TRBD1. CDR3 length equals 14 residues. CDR1 KGHSH and CDR2 LQKENI come from the germline V gene. Germline trimming cut 5 bases from V and 4 bases from J; bases unmatched to any gene: 7.

The gene calls are TRBV5-4 and TRBJ1-6; a weak D match, TRBD1 (6 bases). CDR1 is SGHNT, CDR2 YYREEE, per germline (reference sequence). This CDR3 has 14 residues. The V end was cut by 0 bases, the J end by 10 bases, with 11 bases between. CDR3 nucleotide sequence: TGTGCCAGCAGCTTGGACAGGGTATCATCACCCCTCCACTTT. As protein: CASSLDRVSSPLHF.

The chain has TRBV7-8 and TRBJ2-5, with TRBD2 matching over 9 bases. The end of the DNA fits TRBJ2-7 better, so the J call may be wrong. CDR1 is SGHVS and CDR2 is FQNEAQ in the germline V gene. The CDR3 sequence is 16 residues long. As DNA, the CDR3 is TGTGCCAGCAGCTTTAGCGGGAGTTTGCCGGGCGGCGAGCAGTACTTC. It translates to CASSFSGSLPGGEQYF.

In its sample, this clone was seen once. Additional DNA sequences in this sample encode the identical CDR3. The chain combines TRBV6-5 with TRBJ1-5; possible D gene TRBD1, 5 bases. The CDR3 is 13 residues long. V was pared by 6 bases and J by 7 bases, with 13 bases between. Germline CDR1 and CDR2: MNHEY and SVGAGI. This CDR3 reads CASSRGRDQPQHF. Written as DNA, the CDR3 is TGTGCCAGCAGCCGGGGGAGGGACCAGCCCCAGCATTTT.

The rearrangement uses TRBV7-2 and TRBJ2-5, with D perhaps TRBD2 (5 bases). CDR1 is SGHTA, CDR2 FQGNSA, per germline. V gave up 3 bases and J gave up 1 base, with 9 bases separating them. The CDR3 totals 14 residues. The CDR3 region has the DNA TGTGCCAGCAGCTTGGGCGGGCTCCAAGAGACCCAGTACTTC. As protein: CASSLGGLQETQYF. The variable domain in full, with the rest retrieved from reference TRBV7-2 and TRBJ2-5, is GAGVSQSPSNKVTEKGKDVELRCDPISGHTALYWYRQSLGQGLEFLIYFQGNSAPDKSGLPSDRFSAERTGGSVSTLTIQRTQQEDSAVYLCASSLGGLQETQYFGPGTRLLVL.

The V gene is TRBV6-1, the J gene TRBJ1-5; D is perhaps TRBD1 (6 bases). The CDR3 has 15 amino acids. V was pared by 5 bases and J by 2 bases, with 13 bases between. Germline lookup yields CDR1 MNHNS and CDR2 SASEGT. CDR3: CASSPSGGRNQPQHF. The DNA for the CDR3 is TGTGCCAGCAGTCCCTCGGGGGGGCGCAATCAGCCCCAGCATTTT.

The chain recombines TRBV5-3 with TRBJ1-2; D may be TRBD1 (6 bases). TRBV5-3 is designated an ORF whose function remains uncertain. Trimming shortened V by 4 bases and J by 5 bases, and 21 bases separated the two germline ends. This CDR3 has 16 residues. CDR3 sequence reads: CARSGAYRVIWYGYTF. The CDR3 DNA follows: TGTGCCAGAAGCGGAGCCTACAGGGTAATTTGGTATGGCTACACCTTC.

This chain uses TRBV5-1 with TRBJ2-6; TRBD1 agrees at 9 bases. After removal of 4 bases from V and 2 bases from J, the junction contained 7 bases not matched to a gene. The CDR3 is 17 amino acids. CDR1 is SGHRS, CDR2 YFSETQ, per germline. CDR3 coding DNA: TGCGCCAGCAGCCCCGGACAGGGGAGAGCTGGGGCCAACGTCCTGACTTTC. As protein: CASSPGQGRAGANVLTF.

The gene calls are TRBV7-2 and TRBJ1-1; 8 bases match TRBD1. This CDR3 has 15 residues. V lost 5 bases and J lost 1; bases outside the gene matches: 6. Per germline, CDR1 SGHTA and CDR2 FQGNSA. CDR3 bases: TGTGCCAGCAGCCCCCGCGGACAGGGGAACACTGAAGCTTTCTTT. Translated, it gives CASSPRGQGNTEAFF.

This clone was detected only a few times. V gene TRBV5-1 combines with J gene TRBJ2-7; D gene ambiguous. This CDR3 has 13 amino acids. V shed 4 bases and J shed 4 bases, with 12 bases lying between them. The germline V gene encodes CDR1 SGHRS and CDR2 YFSETQ. CDR3 protein: CASSVNEDYEQYF. CDR3 in DNA: TGCGCCAGCAGCGTTAACGAGGATTACGAGCAGTACTTC.

This clone was observed a single time. J is TRBJ2-7 and V is TRBV6-1, with D perhaps matching TRBD1 (8 bases). The CDR3 is 15 residues long. Trimming removed 7 bases from V and 1 base from J, with 17 bases in between. Germline loops: CDR1 MNHNS, CDR2 SASEGT. CDR3 region: CASMSLQGGSYEQYF. In nucleotides, the CDR3 is TGTGCCAGCATGAGCTTACAGGGGGGGTCCTACGAGCAGTACTTC.

This clone was counted once. V usage is TRBV7-2 and J usage is TRBJ2-3; 7 bases fit TRBD2. J was trimmed by 1 base and V by 5 bases; bases with no gene match: 6. CDR1 and CDR2 (germline): SGHTA, FQGNSA. The CDR3 consists of 15 residues. The CDR3 here is CASSLFGGGTDTQYF. As DNA, the CDR3 is TGTGCCAGCAGCCTTTTTGGGGGGGGCACAGATACGCAGTATTTT.

This chain uses TRBV27 with TRBJ2-7; the match to TRBD1 covers 8 bases. V lost 10 bases to trimming and J lost 2 bases; unmatched junction nucleotides: 16. The CDR3 is 16 amino acids. Per the germline V gene, CDR1 is MNHEY and CDR2 is SMNVEV (reference sequence). The CDR3 nucleotides are TGTGCCACCCAGGGGGCTAGCGTGGATGAAACCTACGAGCAGTACTTC. Its translation is CATQGASVDETYEQYF.

This clone was detected only a few times. Here the CDR3 DNA reads TGTGCCAGCAGTGATCTCGGTTACGAGCAGTACTTC. It translates to CASSDLGYEQYF. The genes are TRBV2 and TRBJ2-7, with D unresolved. Germline V gene data show CDR1 as SNHLY and CDR2 as FYNNEI. The CDR3 is 12 residues long. The V end lost 3 bases, the J end lost 4 bases, and 7 bases lay between the germline ends.

This chain links TRBV4-1 with TRBJ2-7; D gene ambiguous. The germline V gene has CDR1 MGHRA and CDR2 YSYEKL. V was clipped by 4 bases and J by 3 bases, with 19 bases between them. The CDR3 spans 16 residues. The CDR3: CASSRTNGVDRYEQYF. The DNA of the CDR3 is TGCGCCAGCAGCCGAACGAATGGAGTAGACCGCTACGAGCAGTACTTC.